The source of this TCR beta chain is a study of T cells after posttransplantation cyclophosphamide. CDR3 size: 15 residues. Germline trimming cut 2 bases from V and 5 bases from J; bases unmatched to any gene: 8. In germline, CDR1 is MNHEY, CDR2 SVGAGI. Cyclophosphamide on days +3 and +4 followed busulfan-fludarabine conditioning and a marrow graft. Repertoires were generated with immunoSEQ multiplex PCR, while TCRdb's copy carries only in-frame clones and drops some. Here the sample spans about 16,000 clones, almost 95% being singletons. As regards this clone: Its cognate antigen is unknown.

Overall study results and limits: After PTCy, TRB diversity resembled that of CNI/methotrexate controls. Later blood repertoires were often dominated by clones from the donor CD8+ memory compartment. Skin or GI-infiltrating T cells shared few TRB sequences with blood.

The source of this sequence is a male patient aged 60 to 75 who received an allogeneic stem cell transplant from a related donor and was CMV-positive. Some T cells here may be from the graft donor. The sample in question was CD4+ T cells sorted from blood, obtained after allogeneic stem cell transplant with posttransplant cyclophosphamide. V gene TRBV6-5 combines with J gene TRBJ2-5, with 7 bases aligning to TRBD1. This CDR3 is CASSYQTGQGETQYF. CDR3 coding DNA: TGTGCCAGCAGTTACCAGACAGGGCAGGGGGAGACCCAGTACTTC.